The rows below give T cell receptor beta chains drawn from one sample of a study of blood T cell repertoires in COVID-19. Profiling relied on immunoSEQ multiplex PCR, and the TCRdb table lists in-frame clones only, not all of them. The sample lists 120,000 to 150,000 clones; 80% were seen once. Sequences were obtained from peripheral blood. The receptors derive from a man in his sixties with active or convalescent COVID-19. Each CDR3 is given with its conserved first and last residue. A D gene is named only where the DNA matches it firmly. Clone size is stated in some rows and not others, as once, few, many or a class when expanded.

size	D	V	J	length	CDR3	DNA
.	.	TRBV30	TRBJ2-7	13	CAWSRGGGVEQYF	TGTGCCTGGAGTAGGGGCGGTGGGGTCGAGCAGTACTTC
few	.	TRBV6-2/TRBV6-3	TRBJ2-3	15	CASSYSLAEADTQYF	TGTGCCAGCAGTTACTCCTTAGCAGAAGCAGATACGCAGTATTTT
.	TRBD1	TRBV5-6	TRBJ1-1	17	CASSTHNRGLVDTEAFF	TGTGCCAGCAGCACCCACAACAGGGGACTCGTCGACACTGAAGCTTTCTTT
.	.	TRBV3-1/TRBV3-2	TRBJ2-1	19	CASSQESRPGGSSYNEQFF	TGTGCCAGCAGCCAAGAATCGCGGCCTGGAGGTAGCTCCTACAATGAGCAGTTCTTC
.	.	TRBV18	TRBJ1-5	15	CASSPGGGSNQPQHF	TGTGCCAGCTCACCCGGGGGTGGTAGCAATCAGCCCCAGCATTTT
.	TRBD2	TRBV4-1	TRBJ2-1	20	CASSQVGWDRGTSGRPNQFF	TGCGCCAGCAGCCAAGTCGGATGGGACAGGGGGACTAGCGGGAGGCCAAATCAGTTCTTC
.	TRBD1	TRBV6-5	TRBJ1-6	14	CASGRTGTGSPLHF	TGTGCCAGCGGCCGGACAGGGACTGGCTCACCCCTCCACTTT
.	TRBD2	TRBV6-6	TRBJ2-3	19	CASSSGTSGRRWGTDTQYF	TGTGCCAGCAGCTCCGGGACTAGCGGGAGGAGGTGGGGCACAGATACGCAGTATTTT
.	.	TRBV5-1	TRBJ1-2	13	CASSLSGDYGYTF	TGCGCCAGCAGCTTATCGGGGGACTATGGCTACACCTTC
.	.	TRBV6-5	TRBJ2-5	13	CASSYGGRQTQYF	TGTGCCAGCAGTTACGGGGGGAGACAGACCCAGTACTTC
.	.	TRBV4-2	TRBJ2-5	15	CASSQDGGRGETQYF	TGTGCCAGCAGCCAAGACGGCGGAAGGGGGGAGACCCAGTACTTC
.	.	TRBV7-2	TRBJ1-1	14	CASSLHSMNTEAFF	TGTGCCAGCAGCTTGCACAGCATGAACACTGAAGCTTTCTTT
.	TRBD2	TRBV24-1	TRBJ2-3	19	CATSDPGTGGYRGTDTQYF	TGTGCCACCAGTGACCCCGGGACCGGGGGGTATCGCGGCACAGATACGCAGTATTTT
.	TRBD2	TRBV5-4	TRBJ2-2	16	CASTQSTSGSIGELFF	TGTGCCAGCACCCAATCTACTAGCGGGAGTATTGGGGAGCTGTTTTTT
.	TRBD1	TRBV28	TRBJ2-5	14	CASSSRTGGYAQYF	TGTGCCAGCAGTTCCCGGACAGGGGGCTATGCCCAGTACTTC
.	.	TRBV18	TRBJ2-2	16	CASSESMGAGTGELFF	TGTGCCAGCTCAGAGTCTATGGGGGCCGGCACCGGGGAGCTGTTTTTT
few	.	TRBV7-9	TRBJ2-2	15	CASSWSTGVTGELFF	TGTGCCAGCAGCTGGAGCACGGGAGTCACCGGGGAGCTGTTTTTT
.	.	TRBV19	TRBJ2-6	16	CASSIPLGAGANVLTF	TGTGCCAGTAGTATCCCCCTAGGGGCTGGGGCCAACGTCCTGACTTTC
.	TRBD2	TRBV4-1	TRBJ2-7	15	CASGEWEGPTYEQYF	TGCGCCAGCGGGGAATGGGAGGGGCCGACCTACGAGCAGTACTTC
.	TRBD1	TRBV6-2/TRBV6-3	TRBJ2-7	14	CASSTYRGAYEQYF	TGTGCCAGCAGTACCTACAGGGGGGCCTACGAGCAGTACTTC
.	TRBD2	TRBV20-1	TRBJ2-2	15	CSASSASGNTGELFF	TGCAGTGCTAGTTCGGCTAGCGGAAACACCGGGGAGCTGTTTTTT
.	TRBD1	TRBV19	TRBJ2-4	13	CASSKDRENIQYF	TGTGCCAGTAGTAAGGACAGGGAAAACATTCAGTACTTC
.	.	TRBV28	TRBJ2-1	16	CASSHPGSGSWNEQFF	TGTGCCAGCAGTCACCCGGGTAGCGGAAGTTGGAATGAGCAGTTCTTC
.	.	TRBV7-2	TRBJ1-1	15	CASSPRGVMNTEAFF	TGTGCCAGCAGCCCCAGGGGCGTTATGAACACTGAAGCTTTCTTT
.	.	TRBV29-1	TRBJ2-7	12	CSVGHTGREQYF	TGCAGCGTTGGACACACTGGGAGGGAGCAGTACTTC
once	.	TRBV5-1	TRBJ1-5	14	CASSLDGANQPQHF	TGCGCCAGCAGCTTGGATGGGGCAAATCAGCCCCAGCATTTT
.	TRBD2	TRBV27	TRBJ2-7	15	CASSFTSGGSYEQYF	TGTGCCAGCAGTTTTACTAGCGGGGGTTCCTACGAGCAGTACTTC
.	TRBD1	TRBV12-3/TRBV12-4	TRBJ1-4	13	CASTATGYEKLFF	TGTGCCAGCACAGCGACAGGGTATGAAAAACTGTTTTTT